Listed below are T cell receptor beta chains from one sample, sequenced in a study of shared clonotypes between healthy human individuals. Assay used: immunoSEQ multiplex PCR; TCRdb lists only in-frame clones, some missing. The sample contains 330,000 or so clones, 73% of which appear only once. The sample consisted of memory CD4+ T cells sorted from blood. The source is a man aged 25-45 years in good health. CDR3s include the opening cysteine and the closing phenylalanine or tryptophan. Each record gives: J gene, V gene, clone size, D gene, CDR3 DNA, CDR3 protein. D genes are given only for firm matches. Not all rows give a size; the values are once, few, many and, for expanded clones, a class.

TRBJ2-3 TRBV25-1 NA NA TGTGCCAGCAGAGCACGGGACACAGATACGCAGTATTTT CASRARDTDTQYF
TRBJ2-3 TRBV18 NA NA TGTGCCAGCGCGGCACAAAGCGACTCTACGCAGTATTTT CASAAQSDSTQYF
TRBJ2-6 TRBV2 NA NA TGTGCCAGCAGTAGGGGATCTGGGGCCAACGTCCTGACTTTC CASSRGSGANVLTF
TRBJ2-7 TRBV28 NA NA TGTGCCAGCAGTGGCTCCTACGAGCAGTACTTC CASSGSYEQYF
TRBJ1-5 TRBV27 NA NA TGTGCCAGCAGTTTAGCAGCCCTGCGAGGCAATCAGCCCCAGCATTTT CASSLAALRGNQPQHF
TRBJ2-7 TRBV5-4 many NA TGTGCCAGCAGCTTGTCGGCGCGGAGCTCCTACGAGCAGTACTTC CASSLSARSSYEQYF
TRBJ2-5 TRBV10-1 NA TRBD2 TGCGCCAGCAGTGAGGCTAGCGGGAGGACGAAAGAGACCCAGTACTTC CASSEASGRTKETQYF
TRBJ1-4 TRBV6-5 NA NA TGTGCCAGCAGTTACAAGAAGGGAAATGAAAAACTGTTTTTT CASSYKKGNEKLFF
TRBJ1-5 TRBV6-5 NA NA TGTGCCAGTAAAATTAGAGCATATAGCAATCAGCCCCAGCATTTT CASKIRAYSNQPQHF
TRBJ2-3 TRBV7-9 NA NA TGTGCCAGCAGCTTAGGATTGAGCGGAGATAGCACAGATACGCAGTATTTT CASSLGLSGDSTDTQYF
TRBJ2-3 TRBV10-1 NA NA TGCGCCAGCAGTGATGAGGGCAGCACAGATACGCAGTATTTT CASSDEGSTDTQYF
TRBJ2-1 TRBV9 NA NA TGTGCCAGCAGCGTAGAGGGAGTGGACTACAATGAGCAGTTCTTC CASSVEGVDYNEQFF
TRBJ1-1 TRBV18 many TRBD1 TGTGCCAGCTCACCACGAGCCATTTTGACAGGGACCGAAGCTTTCTTT CASSPRAILTGTEAFF
TRBJ1-6 TRBV29-1 NA NA TGCAGCGTTGGGGATTATAATTCACCCCTCCACTTT CSVGDYNSPLHF
TRBJ2-6 TRBV14 NA NA TGTGCCAGCAGCCAAGAATGGGGTCGGTTAAACTCTGGGGCCAACGTCCTGACTTTC CASSQEWGRLNSGANVLTF
TRBJ2-3 TRBV28 NA NA TGTGCCAGCAGTTTTGATAGGGGCCGGGGTACGCAGTATTTT CASSFDRGRGTQYF
TRBJ2-7 TRBV7-8 few NA TGTGCCAGCAGCTCCGGGCGAGTTGGAACCTACGAGCAGTACTTC CASSSGRVGTYEQYF
TRBJ2-7 TRBV30 once NA TGTGCCTGGAGTGTAGGGGCTTCGTACGAGCAGTACTTC CAWSVGASYEQYF
TRBJ2-2 TRBV5-1 NA TRBD2 TGCGCCAGCAGCTTGCCGGCTAGCGGACACACCGGGGAGCTGTTTTTT CASSLPASGHTGELFF
TRBJ2-1 TRBV5-1 NA TRBD1 TGCGCCAGCAGCCTCTCGACAGGGTCCGATGAGCAGTTCTTC CASSLSTGSDEQFF
TRBJ2-1 TRBV7-8 many NA TGTGCCAGCAGCGTAACGATGGGGAATGAGCAGTTCTTC CASSVTMGNEQFF
TRBJ1-5 TRBV19 NA TRBD1 TGTGCCGTAACAGATGCGCGACAGGGGGCAGGTCAGCCCCAGCATTTT CAVTDARQGAGQPQHF
TRBJ1-1 TRBV6-1 NA TRBD1 TGTGCCAGCAGGGCAGGGGGCGCGAACACTGAAGCTTTCTTT CASRAGGANTEAFF
TRBJ1-6 TRBV7-9 NA TRBD1 TGTGCCAGCAGCTCCGGGACAGGAAATTCACCCCTCCACTTT CASSSGTGNSPLHF
TRBJ2-7 TRBV4-1 NA TRBD1 TGCGCCAGCAGCTACGTCCCGGGACAGGGAGTTCGCTACGAGCAGTACTTC CASSYVPGQGVRYEQYF
TRBJ1-4 TRBV28 NA TRBD1 TGTGCCAGCAGTACCCCAGGGGGCGATGAAAAACTGTTTTTT CASSTPGGDEKLFF
TRBJ1-1 TRBV27 once NA TGTGCCAGCAGTCCCCTAATGGGAAACACTGAAGCTTTCTTT CASSPLMGNTEAFF
TRBJ2-7 TRBV6-5 NA TRBD2 TGTGCCAGCAGCCGGGGACTAGCGATATACGAGCAGTACTTC CASSRGLAIYEQYF
TRBJ2-5 TRBV7-2 NA NA TGTGCCAGCAGCTTATTGGGGCGGATGGCCCAGTACTTC CASSLLGRMAQYF
TRBJ1-2 TRBV4-3 NA NA TGCGCCAGCAGCCAAGAGGGGGCCTTCGGATATGGCTACACCTTC CASSQEGAFGYGYTF
TRBJ1-1 TRBV7-2 NA NA TGTGCCAGCAGCTTTTTCACTGAAGCTTTCTTT CASSFFTEAFF
TRBJ2-1 TRBV7-2 NA NA TGTGCCAGCAGCTTTTTGGAGAATGAGCAGTTCTTC CASSFLENEQFF
TRBJ1-2 TRBV28 NA NA TGTGCCAGCAGTTCGGCAGGACTCTATGGCTACACCTTC CASSSAGLYGYTF
TRBJ2-7 TRBV27 NA NA TGTGCCAGCAGTTTAAGCAGGGGGGTCTACGAGCAGTACTTC CASSLSRGVYEQYF
TRBJ1-4 TRBV28 NA NA TGTGCCAGCAGTTTGGGAGGGTCAGGTGAAAAACTGTTTTTT CASSLGGSGEKLFF
TRBJ2-2 TRBV10-1 few NA TGCGCCAGTTCGGTGCGTCCCGGGGAGCTGTTTTTT CASSVRPGELFF
TRBJ2-3 TRBV4-3 NA TRBD1 TGCGCCAGCAGTAGGGACAGGGGAGACACAGATACGCAGTATTTT CASSRDRGDTDTQYF
TRBJ1-1 TRBV28 NA NA TGTGAGACGCGCATGGGACTGACTGAAGCTTTCTTT CETRMGLTEAFF
TRBJ1-1 TRBV2 NA TRBD1 TGTGCCAGCAGGACCGGGACAGGGAAGGAAGTAGCTTTCTTT CASRTGTGKEVAFF
TRBJ2-1 TRBV28 NA NA TGTGCCAGCAGTTTCCCCGGGACGGATGAGCAGTTCTTC CASSFPGTDEQFF
TRBJ1-2 TRBV6-1 NA TRBD1 TGTGCCAGCAGTGATCGCTGGACAGGGAGTAACTATGGCTACACCTTC CASSDRWTGSNYGYTF
TRBJ2-7 TRBV7-2 NA NA TGTGCCAGCAGCCTAGGGAAGGAGTACGAGCAGTACTTC CASSLGKEYEQYF
TRBJ1-4 TRBV4-3 NA NA TGCGCCAGCAGCCGAGAACCTTCCGGGGGGATCGAAAAACTGTTTTTT CASSREPSGGIEKLFF
TRBJ1-6 TRBV6-1 NA NA TGTGCCAGCAGTGATCTTACATCTTCACCCCTCCACTTT CASSDLTSSPLHF
TRBJ1-4 TRBV5-8 NA NA TGTGCCAGCAGCTTGCGGAGGGCTAATGAAAAACTGTTTTTT CASSLRRANEKLFF
TRBJ2-7 TRBV30 few NA TGTGCCTGGAATGGCGGGGTTGGACAGCCCAAGTTC CAWNGGVGQPKF
TRBJ2-7 TRBV5-1 NA NA TGCGCCAGCAGCCTGCAGGGAATTCAGTTCGAGCAGTACTTC CASSLQGIQFEQYF
TRBJ2-7 TRBV5-5 NA TRBD2 TGTGCCAGCAGCAACATAGCGGGAGGGCAAGGCGAGCAGTACTTC CASSNIAGGQGEQYF